This TCR beta chain was retrieved from a study of cytomegalovirus exposure and HLA in healthy donors (dated by TCRdb to between 2016 and 2019). Context from the whole study: According to a later analysis, the 120 or so validation repertoires were produced on the same platform as the 666 repertoires of the first cohort. The study aimed to test whether signatures of past pathogen exposure could be identified by cataloging public T cell receptors. In addition to the first cohort of 666 subjects, a separate validation cohort of about 120 different subjects was used. To predict cytomegalovirus infection status, the study brought together high-throughput TCR immunosequencing, statistical association of individual TCRs with disease status, and machine learning.

The donors belonged to the validation cohort of around 130 subjects, which was separate from the roughly 670-subject first cohort. V loses 7 bases, J loses 3 bases, and the germline ends lie 12 bases apart. Inclusive of the bounding cysteine and phenylalanine, the CDR3 is 13 residues long. The entry retains the CDR3 DNA only, 39 bases that are in frame from base 1. CDR1 and CDR2 (MDHEN, SYDVKM) derive from the germline V gene. About this clone: Its cognate antigen has yet to be identified. Qualities for individual bases were not recorded, and no much larger clone is one base off.

Results and caveats for the whole study, not just this receptor: The classifier was reported to diagnose cytomegalovirus status with high specificity and sensitivity in both the original cohort and the validation cohort. All 120 or so repertoires were used to score co-occurrence in the validation cohort in a later analysis, because that analysis had no HLA typing for the cohort. A few of the identified cytomegalovirus-associated TCR beta chains were confirmed in vitro to be specific for cytomegalovirus antigens. Across donors, most TCR sequences were observed very rarely, whereas some public TCRs were present in many individuals. Subsequent analysis determined that TCRs grouped into clusters in the first cohort also showed a tendency toward co-occurrence across the 90 to 150 validation repertoires, and approximately 94% of cluster scores exceeded 0. The authors suggested that the approach could potentially be extended to other disease states and immunological phenotypes. The study gave a list of some 150 TCR beta chains associated with cytomegalovirus.

The receptor library was made with the immunoSEQ multiplex PCR assay. Under the source paper's analysis protocol: A statistical classification framework was developed to diagnose cytomegalovirus status using the catalog of TCR beta chain sequences. Sourced from immuneACCESS, this table was stored by TCRdb with only in-frame sequences that have V and J called. A share of the clones is absent; for the studies checked, an unresolved V gene accounts for under half, and the remainder has no known explanation. V, J and clone size are taken as reported in that table, and D and trimming were inferred from the DNA itself. The sample has roughly 110,000 clones on record, about 85% of them singletons. The ten largest clones add up to about 2% of the sample.

This sequence originates from a woman younger than 35 in good health and CMV-seropositive. The sequenced sample consisted of PBMCs. The rearrangement combines TRBV28 with TRBJ1-1, with no reliable assignment of the D segment. This receptor carries the CDR3 CASTRAWDTEAFF. The sequence in DNA is TGTGCCAGCACGCGGGCCTGGGACACTGAAGCTTTCTTT. The entire variable domain, with the stretches around the CDR3 drawn from the reference TRBV28 and TRBJ1-1 proteins, is DVKVTQSSRYLVKRTGEKVFLECVQDMDHENMFWYRQDPGLGLRLIYFSYDVKMKEKGDIPEGYSVSREKKERFSLILESASTNQTSMYLCASTRAWDTEAFFGQGTRLTVV.